The 26 T cell receptor beta chains listed next were all sequenced from one sample in a study of metastatic and nonmetastatic thyroid tumors. Through MiXCR, TCRdb re-clonotyped the PCR reads. Here the sample spans approximately 12,000 clones, over 20% being singletons. No patient received treatment before thyroid surgery. The material sequenced was adjacent normal tissue. Receptor source: a female donor with papillary thyroid cancer or a benign thyroid nodule (not recorded which). Some clones in this sample may be carry-over from other donors' samples.

Only a few counts were recorded for this clone. This sequence joins TRBV2 and TRBJ1-2; the D is unclear. This CDR3 spans 13 amino acids. The germline gives CDR1 SNHLY, CDR2 FYNNEI. Trimming removed 8 bases from V and 2 bases from J, with 12 bases in between. In DNA form, the CDR3 reads TGTGCCAGCCGGACGGCTATAAACTATGGCTACACCTTC. It yields the protein CASRTAINYGYTF.

The J gene is TRBJ1-6, the V gene TRBV28; 7 bases are a match to TRBD1. Germline V gene lookup returns CDR1 MDHEN and CDR2 SYDVKM. V lost 5 bases to trimming and J lost 7 bases; unmatched junction nucleotides: 2. The CDR3 has 13 residues. The CDR3 region is CASSLTGNSPLHF. The DNA for the CDR3 is TGTGCCAGCAGTCTGACAGGGAATTCACCCCTCCACTTT.

CDR3: CASSAGLHNEQFF. DNA for the CDR3: TGTGCCAGCAGTGCGGGACTTCACAATGAGCAGTTCTTC. V and J are TRBV6-1 and TRBJ2-1; TRBD2 is a possible D gene (6 bases). Germline V lookup: CDR1 MNHNS, CDR2 SASEGT. This CDR3 has 13 residues. The germline V and J ends were trimmed by 4 bases and 5 bases, with 9 bases remaining between them.

This clone appeared many times. A clone one base away is much larger, so this may be a read error. The CDR3 region is CASSSGGRERYF. CDR3 sequence (DNA): TGTGCCAGCAGCTCCGGGGGTAGGGAGCGGTACTTC. V gene TRBV7-8 combines with J gene TRBJ2-7; tentatively, D is TRBD2 (6 bases). The V gene's germline CDR1 is SGHVS and CDR2 FQNEAQ. The CDR3 runs 12 residues.

By proportion, this clone is medium-sized (0.01 to 0.1%). The genes are TRBV12-3 or TRBV12-4 and TRBJ2-1; 9 bases match TRBD1. CDR3 size: 16 residues. Trimming removed 6 bases from V and 4 bases from J; junction bases left unmatched: 10. CDR3 bases: TGTGCCAGCAGCCCGACGTTCGGGACAGGGTACAATGAGCAGTTCTTC. Amino acid sequence: CASSPTFGTGYNEQFF.

Points on this clone: One end of the junction is discordant with germline, which a read error may explain. The chain couples TRBV3-1 to TRBJ2-1, with 7 bases lining up with TRBD2. CDR3 size: 13 residues. The germline V gene encodes CDR1 LGHDT and CDR2 YNNKEL (reference sequence). The DNA of the CDR3 is TGTGCCAGCAGCCACCTGACTAGCAATAAGCAGCTCTTC. Residues: CASSHLTSNKQLF.

V and J are TRBV27 and TRBJ2-7; 15 bases align to TRBD2. This CDR3 region has 16 residues. Unmatched junction bases numbered 5, after V lost 5 bases and J lost 3 bases. Looked up from germline, CDR1 is MNHEY and CDR2 is SMNVEV (reference sequence). The CDR3 DNA sequence: TGTGCCAGCAGTCCGCGGACTAGCGGGGGGGACTACGAGCAGTACTTC. This encodes CASSPRTSGGDYEQYF.

This clone was detected ten times or more. The rearrangement joins TRBV7-8 to TRBJ1-1, with D perhaps matching TRBD1 (6 bases). Looked up from germline, CDR1 is SGHVS and CDR2 is FQNEAQ. CDR3 size: 15 residues. Trimming took 5 bases from V and 1 from J, leaving 14 bases between them. The DNA for the CDR3 is TGTGCCAGCAGCCCCTACGTAGGGGGGAACACTGAAGCTTTCTTT. Translation gives CASSPYVGGNTEAFF.

The chain is built from TRBV7-9 and TRBJ1-6; the match to TRBD1 covers 8 bases. The junction had 6 bases not matched to a gene; V was cut back by 4 bases and J by 7 bases. The germline V gene has CDR1 SEHNR and CDR2 FQNEAQ (reference sequence). The CDR3 is 15 amino acids. CDR3 coding DNA: TGTGCCAGCAGCTGGCAGGGGGCCAGGAATTCACCCCTCCACTTT. This gives the protein CASSWQGARNSPLHF.

The CDR3: CASSARTGEAFF. The CDR3 DNA follows: TGTGCCAGCAGCGCCCGAACAGGGGAAGCTTTCTTT. The gene calls are TRBV11-3 and TRBJ1-1, with D possibly being TRBD1 (6 bases). V was shortened by 5 bases and J by 8 bases, with 12 bases between the two germline ends. The CDR3 extends over 12 amino acids. The germline V gene has CDR1 SGHNT and CDR2 YENEEA.

This clone occurred many times. This chain links TRBV10-1 with TRBJ2-1; the match to TRBD1 covers 7 bases. The CDR3 length is 13 residues. Per the germline V gene, CDR1 is WNHNN and CDR2 is SYGVQD (reference sequence). The junction had 5 bases not matched to a gene; V was cut back by 3 bases and J by 9 bases. CDR3 protein: CASSERGRGEQFF. The CDR3 DNA reads TGCGCCAGCAGTGAAAGGGGGCGCGGTGAGCAGTTCTTC.

The genes are TRBV20-1 and TRBJ1-5; unclear D gene. CDR1 is DFQATT, CDR2 SNEGSKA, per germline (reference sequence). CDR3 length equals 16 residues. V dropped 5 bases and J dropped 0 bases, with 17 bases sitting between them. The CDR3 DNA reads as TGCAGTGCTTCAATACCAGAGATTTATAGCAATCAGCCCCAGCATTTT. It specifies CSASIPEIYSNQPQHF.

Relative to its sample, this clone is medium-sized (0.01 to 0.1%). The V gene is TRBV6-1, the J gene TRBJ2-1, with TRBD1 matching over 7 bases. The germline V gene encodes CDR1 MNHNS and CDR2 SASEGT. The CDR3 extends over 14 amino acids. Germline trimming cut 8 bases from V and 2 bases from J; bases unmatched to any gene: 6. The CDR3 sequence is CASGLGQTYNEQFF. Written as DNA, the CDR3 is TGTGCCAGCGGGTTGGGACAGACCTACAATGAGCAGTTCTTC.

This clone was seen many times. The gene calls are TRBV29-1 and TRBJ1-4; a possible D gene is TRBD1 (6 bases). The CDR3 has 14 amino acids. Trimming stripped 4 bases from V and 3 bases from J, with 12 bases between. CDR1 is SQVTM, CDR2 ANQGSEA, per germline. The CDR3 nucleotides read TGCAGCGTTGTTAGCAGGGGAGCTAATGAAAAACTGTTTTTT. Amino acids: CSVVSRGANEKLFF.

This clone was seen many times. V is TRBV29-1 and J is TRBJ2-3; D not resolved. Germline V lookup: CDR1 SQVTM, CDR2 ANQGSEA. This CDR3 spans 11 amino acids. Trimming removed 4 bases from V and 6 bases from J, with 8 bases in between. For the CDR3, the DNA is TGCAGCGTTGTTTCCGCCGATACGCAGTATTTT. Protein: CSVVSADTQYF.

This clone has a count of ten or more. J is TRBJ2-2 and V is TRBV7-9; perhaps TRBD2 as D (6 bases). The V gene's germline CDR1 is SEHNR and CDR2 FQNEAQ (reference sequence). The V end lost 5 bases, the J end lost 6 bases, and 16 bases lay between the germline ends. CDR3 length: 15 residues. The CDR3, as DNA: TGTGCCAGCAGCAACCTAGTGTCGGGGGCCGGGGAGCTGTTTTTT. It is translated as CASSNLVSGAGELFF.

This clone was seen at least ten times. The rearrangement links TRBV20-1 to TRBJ2-3; 11 bases are shared with TRBD2. CDR1 DFQATT and CDR2 SNEGSKA come from the germline V gene (reference sequence). V lost 1 base and J lost 8; bases outside the gene matches: 5. The CDR3 has 14 amino acids. CDR3 bases: TGCAGTGCTAGAGGACTAGCGGGAACACGTACGCAGTATTTT. Translated: CSARGLAGTRTQYF.

This clone counts as medium-sized. The CDR3 sequence is CATSDSRQFTGELFF. DNA of the CDR3: TGTGCCACCAGTGATTCAAGGCAATTCACCGGGGAGCTGTTTTTT. The gene calls are TRBV24-1 and TRBJ2-2; the D is unclear. The germline CDR1 and CDR2 sequences are KGHDR and SFDVKD. The ends were cut back, 2 bases at V and 4 bases at J, with 10 bases in the middle. The CDR3 is made up of 15 amino acids.

This clone occurred many times. The V call is TRBV4-2, the J call TRBJ2-3; 9 nucleotides line up with TRBD2. The CDR3 is made up of 17 amino acids. The trim removed 0 bases at V and 5 bases at J, leaving 9 bases unmatched. Germline CDR1 LGHNA, CDR2 YNFKEQ. CDR3: CASSQEGREGRGDTQYF. CDR3 DNA sequence: TGTGCCAGCAGCCAAGAAGGGCGGGAGGGCCGCGGAGATACGCAGTATTTT.

This clone was picked up a small number of times. The rearrangement uses TRBV28 and TRBJ2-2; D call uncertain. This CDR3 spans 11 amino acids. Germline CDR1 and CDR2: MDHEN and SYDVKM. Trimming shortened V by 5 bases and J by 5 bases, and 3 bases separated the two germline ends. CDR3 loop: CASSRTGELFF. The CDR3 DNA reads TGTGCCAGCAGTCGAACCGGGGAGCTGTTTTTT.

The J gene is TRBJ1-1, the V gene TRBV6-1; the D is unclear. Between the trimmed V and J ends, which lost 2 bases and 1 base, there was a span of 8 bases. Per the germline V gene, CDR1 is MNHNS and CDR2 is SASEGT. The CDR3 spans 14 residues. CDR3 sequence reads: CASSERLSNTEAFF. The DNA of the CDR3 is TGTGCCAGCAGTGAAAGGTTATCGAACACTGAAGCTTTCTTT.

This clone appeared once. This could be a read error, since a much larger clone is one nucleotide away. At the DNA level, this CDR3 is encoded by other sequences in the same sample as well. The chain couples TRBV11-1 to TRBJ2-7, with 9 bases aligning to TRBD1. The V and J ends lost 3 bases and 7 bases, in that order; junction bases with no gene match: 7. The CDR3 covers 14 residues. Per the germline V gene, CDR1 is SGHAT and CDR2 is FQDESV (reference sequence). CDR3 nucleotide sequence: TGTGCCAGCAGCTTCGGGACAGGGCTACAAGAGCAGTACTTC. This codes for CASSFGTGLQEQYF.

This clone appeared a few times. The rearrangement uses TRBV19 and TRBJ1-5; D ambiguous. This CDR3 comprises 15 residues. Germline CDR1 reads LNHDA; CDR2 reads SQIVND (reference sequence). Trimming pared 5 bases from V and 0 bases from J, leaving 11 bases between. This chain's CDR3 is CASSVVHNSNQPQHF. The CDR3 DNA follows: TGTGCCAGTAGTGTAGTACACAATAGCAATCAGCCCCAGCATTTT.

In its sample, this clone was seen a few times. The chain carries TRBV6-1 and TRBJ1-2, with D uncertain. Trimming removed 6 bases from V and 2 bases from J, with 10 bases in between. CDR3 length: 13 residues. Germline CDR1 MNHNS, CDR2 SASEGT. The CDR3 region is CASSQDGNYGYTF. The CDR3 DNA sequence: TGTGCCAGCAGCCAGGACGGGAACTATGGCTACACCTTC.

This chain joins TRBV12-3 or TRBV12-4 and TRBJ1-5; 10 bases fit TRBD1. This CDR3 region has 15 residues. V lost 5 bases and J lost 2; bases outside the gene matches: 3. The CDR3 bases are TGTGCCAGCAGTCCGGGGACAGGGGGCAATCAGCCCCAGCATTTT. It encodes CASSPGTGGNQPQHF.

This clone has just a few counts. The chain carries TRBV15 and TRBJ2-3; a possible D gene is TRBD1 (5 bases). The germline V gene encodes CDR1 LNHNV and CDR2 YYDKDF (reference sequence). The CDR3 sequence is 15 residues long. With 2 bases removed from V and 2 bases from J, the gap between germline ends came to 11 bases. The CDR3 loop is CATSRLQAVTDTQYF. The CDR3 coding sequence is TGTGCCACCAGCAGACTACAGGCGGTCACAGATACGCAGTATTTT.